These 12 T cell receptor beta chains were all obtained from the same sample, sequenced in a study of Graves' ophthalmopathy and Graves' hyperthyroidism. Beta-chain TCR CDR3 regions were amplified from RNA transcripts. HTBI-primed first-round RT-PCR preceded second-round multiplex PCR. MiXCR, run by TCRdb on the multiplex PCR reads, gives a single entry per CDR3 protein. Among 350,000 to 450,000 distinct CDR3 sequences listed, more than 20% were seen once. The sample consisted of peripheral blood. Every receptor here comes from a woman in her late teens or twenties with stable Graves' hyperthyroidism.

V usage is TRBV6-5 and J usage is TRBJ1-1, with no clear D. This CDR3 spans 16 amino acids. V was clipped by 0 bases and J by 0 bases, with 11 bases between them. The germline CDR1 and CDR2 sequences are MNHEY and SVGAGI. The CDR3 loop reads CASSYSRAVMNTEAFF. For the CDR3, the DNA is TGTGCCAGCAGTTACTCGAGGGCAGTAATGAACACTGAAGCTTTCTTT.

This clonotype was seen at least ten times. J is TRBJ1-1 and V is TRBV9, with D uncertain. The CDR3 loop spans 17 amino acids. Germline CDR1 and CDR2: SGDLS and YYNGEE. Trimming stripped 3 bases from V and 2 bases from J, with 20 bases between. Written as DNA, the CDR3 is TGTGCCAGCAGCGAAGAACCCATGTGGAGGGCTAACACTGAAGCTTTCTTT. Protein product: CASSEEPMWRANTEAFF.

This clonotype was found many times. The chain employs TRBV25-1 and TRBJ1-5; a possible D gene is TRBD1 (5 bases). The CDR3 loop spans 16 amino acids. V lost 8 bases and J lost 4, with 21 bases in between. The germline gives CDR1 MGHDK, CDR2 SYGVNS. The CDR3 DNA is TGTGCCAGCCCCCGGGGGACCGCCTTACCAAATCAGCCCCAGCATTTT. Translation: CASPRGTALPNQPQHF. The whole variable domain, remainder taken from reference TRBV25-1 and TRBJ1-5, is EADIYQTPRYLVIGTGKKITLECSQTMGHDKMYWYQQDPGMELHLIHYSYGVNSTEKGDLSSESTVSRIRTEHFPLTLESARPSHTSQYLCASPRGTALPNQPQHFGDGTRLSIL.

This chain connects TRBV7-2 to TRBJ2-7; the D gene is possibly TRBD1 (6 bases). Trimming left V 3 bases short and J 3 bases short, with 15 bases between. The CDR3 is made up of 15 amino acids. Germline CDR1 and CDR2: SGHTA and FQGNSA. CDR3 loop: CASSLKQGKDYEQYF. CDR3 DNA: TGTGCCAGCAGCTTGAAACAGGGAAAAGACTACGAGCAGTACTTC. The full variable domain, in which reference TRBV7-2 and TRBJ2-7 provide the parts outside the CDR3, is GAGVSQSPSNKVTEKGKDVELRCDPISGHTALYWYRQSLGQGLEFLIYFQGNSAPDKSGLPSDRFSAERTGGSVSTLTIQRTQQEDSAVYLCASSLKQGKDYEQYFGPGTRLTVT.

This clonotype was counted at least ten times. The CDR3 nucleotides read TGTGCCAGCAGCTTGCAGACAGGGAGCAATGGCTACACCTTC. Its translation: CASSLQTGSNGYTF. The J gene is TRBJ1-2, the V gene TRBV7-2, with 7 bases that match TRBD1. CDR1 is SGHTA, CDR2 FQGNSA, per germline. CDR3 length equals 14 residues. V shed 3 bases and J 6 bases; nucleotides not matched to a gene: 7.

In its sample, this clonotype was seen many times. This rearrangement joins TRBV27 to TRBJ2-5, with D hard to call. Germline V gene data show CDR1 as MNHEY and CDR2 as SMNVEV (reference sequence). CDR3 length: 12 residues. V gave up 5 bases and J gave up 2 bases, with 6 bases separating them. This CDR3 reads CASSPFQETQYF. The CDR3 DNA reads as TGTGCCAGCAGTCCCTTTCAAGAGACCCAGTACTTC.

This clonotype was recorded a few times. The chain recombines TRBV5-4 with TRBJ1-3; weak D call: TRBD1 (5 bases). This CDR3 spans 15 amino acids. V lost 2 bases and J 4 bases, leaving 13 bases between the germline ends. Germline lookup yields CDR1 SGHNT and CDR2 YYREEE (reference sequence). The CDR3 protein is CASSLGAGGGNTIYF. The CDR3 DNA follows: TGTGCCAGCAGCTTAGGGGCCGGCGGAGGAAACACCATATATTTT. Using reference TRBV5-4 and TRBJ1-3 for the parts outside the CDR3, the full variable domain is ETGVTQSPTHLIKTRGQQVTLRCSSQSGHNTVSWYQQALGQGPQFIFQYYREEENGRGNFPPRFSGLQFPNYSSELNVNALELDDSALYLCASSLGAGGGNTIYFGEGSWLTVV.

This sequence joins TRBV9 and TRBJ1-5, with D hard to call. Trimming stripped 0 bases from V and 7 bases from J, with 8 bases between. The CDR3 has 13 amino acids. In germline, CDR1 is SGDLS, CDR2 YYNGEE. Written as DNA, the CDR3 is TGTGCCAGCAGCGTAGGGTTGCGGCAGCCCCAGCATTTT. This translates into CASSVGLRQPQHF.

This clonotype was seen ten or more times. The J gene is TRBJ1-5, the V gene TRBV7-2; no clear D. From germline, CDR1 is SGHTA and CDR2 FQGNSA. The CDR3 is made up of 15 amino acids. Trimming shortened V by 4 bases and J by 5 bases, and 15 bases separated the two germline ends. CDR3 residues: CASSSTGGVDQPQHF. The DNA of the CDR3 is TGTGCCAGCAGCTCCACGGGTGGGGTGGATCAGCCCCAGCATTTT.

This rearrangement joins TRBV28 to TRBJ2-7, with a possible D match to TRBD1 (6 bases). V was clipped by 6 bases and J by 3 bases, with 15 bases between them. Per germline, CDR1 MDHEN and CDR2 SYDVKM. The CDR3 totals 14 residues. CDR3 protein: CASRDRDTLYEQYF. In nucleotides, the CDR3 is TGTGCCAGCAGGGACCGGGACACACTCTACGAGCAGTACTTC.

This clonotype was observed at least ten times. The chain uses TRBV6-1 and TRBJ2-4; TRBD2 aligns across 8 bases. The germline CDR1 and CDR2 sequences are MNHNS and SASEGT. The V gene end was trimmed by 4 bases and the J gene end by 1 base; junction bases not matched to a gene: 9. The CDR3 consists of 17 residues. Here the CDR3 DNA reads TGTGCCAGCAGTGCCCTTAGCGGGACGGCCGCCAAAAACATTCAGTACTTC. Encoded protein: CASSALSGTAAKNIQYF.

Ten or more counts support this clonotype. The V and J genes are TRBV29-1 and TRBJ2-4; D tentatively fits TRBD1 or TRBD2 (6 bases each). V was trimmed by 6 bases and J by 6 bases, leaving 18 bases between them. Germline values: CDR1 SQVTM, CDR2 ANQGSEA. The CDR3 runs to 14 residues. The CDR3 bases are TGCAGCGTGCAACAGGGAGGTTTGGGAAACATTCAGTACTTC. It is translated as CSVQQGGLGNIQYF.